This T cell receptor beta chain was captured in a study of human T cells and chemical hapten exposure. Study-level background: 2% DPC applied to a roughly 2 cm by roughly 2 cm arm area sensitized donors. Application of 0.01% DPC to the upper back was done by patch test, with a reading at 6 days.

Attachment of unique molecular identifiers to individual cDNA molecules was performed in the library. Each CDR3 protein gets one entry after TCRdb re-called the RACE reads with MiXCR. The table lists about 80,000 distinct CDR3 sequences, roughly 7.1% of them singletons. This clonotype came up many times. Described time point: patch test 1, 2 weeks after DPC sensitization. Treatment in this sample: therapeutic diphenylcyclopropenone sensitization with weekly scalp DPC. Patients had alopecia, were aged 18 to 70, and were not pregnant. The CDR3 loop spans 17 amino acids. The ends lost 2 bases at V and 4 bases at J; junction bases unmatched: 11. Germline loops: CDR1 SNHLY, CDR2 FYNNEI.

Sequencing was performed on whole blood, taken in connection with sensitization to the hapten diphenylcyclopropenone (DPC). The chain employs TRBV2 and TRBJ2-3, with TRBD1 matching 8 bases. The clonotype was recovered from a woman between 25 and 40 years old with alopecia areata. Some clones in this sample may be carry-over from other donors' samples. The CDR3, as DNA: TGTGCCAGCAGTGAATTCCGACAGGGGATGGGGGCAGATACGCAGTATTTT. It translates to CASSEFRQGMGADTQYF.